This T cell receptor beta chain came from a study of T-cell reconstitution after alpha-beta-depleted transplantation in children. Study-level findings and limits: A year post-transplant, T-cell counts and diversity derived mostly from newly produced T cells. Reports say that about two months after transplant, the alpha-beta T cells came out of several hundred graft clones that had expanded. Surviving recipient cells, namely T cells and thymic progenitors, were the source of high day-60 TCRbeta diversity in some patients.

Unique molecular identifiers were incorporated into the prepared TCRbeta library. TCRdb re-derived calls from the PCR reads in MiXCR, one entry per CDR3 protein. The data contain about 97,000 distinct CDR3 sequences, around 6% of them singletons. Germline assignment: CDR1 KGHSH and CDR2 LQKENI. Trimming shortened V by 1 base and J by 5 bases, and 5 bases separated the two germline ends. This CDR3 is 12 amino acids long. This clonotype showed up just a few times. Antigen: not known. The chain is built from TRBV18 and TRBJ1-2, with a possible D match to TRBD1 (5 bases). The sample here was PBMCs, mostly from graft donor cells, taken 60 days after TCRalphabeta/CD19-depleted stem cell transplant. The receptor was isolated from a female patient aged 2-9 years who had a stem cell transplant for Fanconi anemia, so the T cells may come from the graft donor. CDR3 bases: TGTGCCAGCTCACCACAGGGGTATGGCTACACCTTC. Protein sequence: CASSPQGYGYTF.